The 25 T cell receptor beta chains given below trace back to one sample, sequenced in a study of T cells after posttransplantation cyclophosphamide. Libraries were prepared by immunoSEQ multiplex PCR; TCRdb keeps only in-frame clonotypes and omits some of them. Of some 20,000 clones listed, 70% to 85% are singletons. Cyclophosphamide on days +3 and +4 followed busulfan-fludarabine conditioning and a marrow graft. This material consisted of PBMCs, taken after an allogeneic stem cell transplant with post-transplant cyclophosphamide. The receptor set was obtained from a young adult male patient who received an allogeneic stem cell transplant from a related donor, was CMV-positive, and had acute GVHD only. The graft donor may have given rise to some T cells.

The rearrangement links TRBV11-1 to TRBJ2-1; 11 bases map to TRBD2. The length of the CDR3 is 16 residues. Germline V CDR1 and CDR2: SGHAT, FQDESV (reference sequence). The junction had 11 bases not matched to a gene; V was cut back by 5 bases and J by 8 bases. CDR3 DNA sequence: TGTGCCAGCAGCCTCCTCGGATTAGCGGGGGGGGATGAGCAGTTCTTC. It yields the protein CASSLLGLAGGDEQFF.

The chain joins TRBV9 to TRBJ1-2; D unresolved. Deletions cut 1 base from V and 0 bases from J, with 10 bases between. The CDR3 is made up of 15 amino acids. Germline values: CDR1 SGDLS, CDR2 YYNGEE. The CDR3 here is CASSVTADSNYGYTF. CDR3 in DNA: TGTGCCAGCAGCGTAACCGCAGACTCTAACTATGGCTACACCTTC.

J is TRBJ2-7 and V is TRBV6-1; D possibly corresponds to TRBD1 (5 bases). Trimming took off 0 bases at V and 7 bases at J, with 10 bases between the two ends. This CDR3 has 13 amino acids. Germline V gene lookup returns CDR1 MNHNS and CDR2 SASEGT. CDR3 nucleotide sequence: TGTGCCAGCAGTGAAGCCAGGAAGGGGGAGCAGTACTTC. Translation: CASSEARKGEQYF.

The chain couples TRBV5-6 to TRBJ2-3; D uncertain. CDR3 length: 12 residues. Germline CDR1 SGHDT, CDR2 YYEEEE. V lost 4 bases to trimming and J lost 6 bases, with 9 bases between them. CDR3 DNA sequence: TGTGCCAGCAGCCCCGGTTCGGATACGCAGTATTTT. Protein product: CASSPGSDTQYF.

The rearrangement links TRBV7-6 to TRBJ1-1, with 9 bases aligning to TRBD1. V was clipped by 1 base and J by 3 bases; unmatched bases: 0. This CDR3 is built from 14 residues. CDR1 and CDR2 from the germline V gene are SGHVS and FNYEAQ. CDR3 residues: CASSLDRGHTEAFF. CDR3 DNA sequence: TGTGCCAGCAGCTTAGACAGGGGGCACACTGAAGCTTTCTTT.

CDR3 protein: CASSLEDTRRSPLHF. CDR3 in DNA: TGTGCCAGCAGCTTAGAGGACACAAGACGCTCACCCCTCCACTTT. The chain recombines TRBV7-2 with TRBJ1-6; D may be TRBD1 (5 bases). Germline CDR1 reads SGHTA; CDR2 reads FQGNSA. The CDR3 has 15 amino acids. The ends were cut back, 1 base at V and 10 bases at J, with 14 bases in the middle. Full variable domain (rest looked up from reference TRBV7-2 and TRBJ1-6): GAGVSQSPSNKVTEKGKDVELRCDPISGHTALYWYRQSLGQGLEFLIYFQGNSAPDKSGLPSDRFSAERTGGSVSTLTIQRTQQEDSAVYLCASSLEDTRRSPLHFGNGTRLTVT.

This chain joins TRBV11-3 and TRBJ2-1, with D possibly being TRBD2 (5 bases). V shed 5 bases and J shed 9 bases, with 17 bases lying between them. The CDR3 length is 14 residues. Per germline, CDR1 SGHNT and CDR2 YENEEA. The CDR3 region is CASSPDGVWSEQFF. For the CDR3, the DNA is TGTGCCAGCAGCCCAGACGGGGTCTGGAGTGAGCAGTTCTTC.

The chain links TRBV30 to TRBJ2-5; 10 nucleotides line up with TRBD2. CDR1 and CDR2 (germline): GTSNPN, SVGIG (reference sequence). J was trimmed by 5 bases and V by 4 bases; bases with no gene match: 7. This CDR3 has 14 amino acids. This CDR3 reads CAWTSGGSMETQYF. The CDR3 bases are TGTGCCTGGACTAGCGGGGGTTCTATGGAGACCCAGTACTTC.

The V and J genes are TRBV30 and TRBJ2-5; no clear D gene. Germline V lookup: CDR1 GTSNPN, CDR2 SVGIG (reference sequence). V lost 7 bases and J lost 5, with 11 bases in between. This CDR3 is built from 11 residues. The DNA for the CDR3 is TGTGCCTTTAGCCTTAGGGAGACCCAGTACTTC. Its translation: CAFSLRETQYF.

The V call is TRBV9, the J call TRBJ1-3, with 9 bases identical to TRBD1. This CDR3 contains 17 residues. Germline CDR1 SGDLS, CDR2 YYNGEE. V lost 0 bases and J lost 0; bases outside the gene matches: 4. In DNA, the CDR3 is TGTGCCAGCAGCGTAGTGGGGACAGGGAACTCTGGAAACACCATATATTTT. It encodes CASSVVGTGNSGNTIYF.

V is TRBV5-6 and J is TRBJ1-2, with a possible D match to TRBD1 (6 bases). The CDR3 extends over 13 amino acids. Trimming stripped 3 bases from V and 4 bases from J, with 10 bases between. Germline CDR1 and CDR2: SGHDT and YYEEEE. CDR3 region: CASSSQGSYGYTF. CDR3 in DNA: TGTGCCAGCAGCTCACAGGGTTCCTATGGCTACACCTTC.

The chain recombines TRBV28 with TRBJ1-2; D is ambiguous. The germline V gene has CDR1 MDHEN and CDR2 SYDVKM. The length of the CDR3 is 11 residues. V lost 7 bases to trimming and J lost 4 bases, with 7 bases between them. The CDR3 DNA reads TGTGCCAGCAATTCGGGCTATGGCTACACCTTC. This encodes CASNSGYGYTF.

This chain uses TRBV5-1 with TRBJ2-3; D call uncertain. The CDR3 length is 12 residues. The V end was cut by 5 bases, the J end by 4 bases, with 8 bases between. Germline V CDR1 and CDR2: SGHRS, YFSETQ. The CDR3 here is CASRVTPDTQYF. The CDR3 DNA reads TGCGCCAGCAGAGTTACTCCAGATACGCAGTATTTT.

The CDR3 spells CASSSSPGSSYEQYF. In DNA, the CDR3 is TGTGCCAGCAGCTCCTCCCCCGGTAGTTCCTACGAGCAGTACTTC. The rearrangement uses TRBV5-4 and TRBJ2-7, with D hard to call. Germline CDR1 SGHNT, CDR2 YYREEE (reference sequence). The CDR3 spans 15 residues. Trimming cost V 3 bases and J 1 base, with 14 bases left between them. The complete variable domain, with remaining parts taken from reference TRBV5-4 and TRBJ2-7, reads ETGVTQSPTHLIKTRGQQVTLRCSSQSGHNTVSWYQQALGQGPQFIFQYYREEENGRGNFPPRFSGLQFPNYSSELNVNALELDDSALYLCASSSSPGSSYEQYFGPGTRLTVT.

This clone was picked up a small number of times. This chain's CDR3 is CASSLTPLTDTQYF. The DNA for the CDR3 is TGTGCCAGCAGCTTAACCCCTTTAACAGATACGCAGTATTTT. The V and J genes are TRBV7-3 and TRBJ2-3; D not resolved. Germline CDR1 reads SGHTA; CDR2 reads FQGTGA. This CDR3 contains 14 residues. With 0 bases removed from V and 3 bases from J, the gap between germline ends came to 7 bases.

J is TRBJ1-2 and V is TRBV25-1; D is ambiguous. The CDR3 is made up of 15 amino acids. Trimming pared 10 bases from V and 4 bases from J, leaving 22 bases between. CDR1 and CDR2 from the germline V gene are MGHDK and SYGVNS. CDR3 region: CATQPYKGESYGYTF. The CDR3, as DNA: TGTGCCACCCAACCTTATAAGGGAGAGTCCTATGGCTACACCTTC.

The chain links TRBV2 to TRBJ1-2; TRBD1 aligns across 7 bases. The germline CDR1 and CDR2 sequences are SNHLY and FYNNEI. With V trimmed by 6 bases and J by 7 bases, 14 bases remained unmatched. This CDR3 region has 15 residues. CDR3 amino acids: CASRAGGGGISGYTF. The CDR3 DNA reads TGTGCCAGCAGGGCAGGGGGTGGGGGAATCTCTGGCTACACCTTC.

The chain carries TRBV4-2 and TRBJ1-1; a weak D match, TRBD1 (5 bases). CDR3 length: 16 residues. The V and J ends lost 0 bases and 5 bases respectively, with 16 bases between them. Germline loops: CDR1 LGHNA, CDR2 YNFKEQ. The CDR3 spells CASSQDYTGGRTEAFF. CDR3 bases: TGTGCCAGCAGCCAAGACTATACTGGGGGGAGGACTGAAGCTTTCTTT.

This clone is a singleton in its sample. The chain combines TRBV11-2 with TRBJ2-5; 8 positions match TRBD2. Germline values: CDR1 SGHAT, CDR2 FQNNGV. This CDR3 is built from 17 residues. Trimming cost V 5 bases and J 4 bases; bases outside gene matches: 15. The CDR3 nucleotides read TGTGCCAGCAGCCCTCGTGACGGGGGGGCCTTTGGAGAGACCCAGTACTTC. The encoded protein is CASSPRDGGAFGETQYF.

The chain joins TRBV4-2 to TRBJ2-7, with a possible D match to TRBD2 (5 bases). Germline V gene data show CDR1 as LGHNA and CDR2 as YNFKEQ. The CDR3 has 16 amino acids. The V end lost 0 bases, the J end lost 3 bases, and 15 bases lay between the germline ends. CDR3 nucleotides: TGTGCCAGCAGCCAAGAGGCATCGGCCCGGGGCTACGAGCAGTACTTC. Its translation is CASSQEASARGYEQYF.

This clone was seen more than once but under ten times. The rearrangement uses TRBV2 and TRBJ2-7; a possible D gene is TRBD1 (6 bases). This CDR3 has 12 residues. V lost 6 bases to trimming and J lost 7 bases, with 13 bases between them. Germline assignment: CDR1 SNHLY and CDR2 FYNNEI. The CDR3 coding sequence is TGTGCCAGCAGCCTACAGGGCGGGGAGCAGTACTTC. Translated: CASSLQGGEQYF.

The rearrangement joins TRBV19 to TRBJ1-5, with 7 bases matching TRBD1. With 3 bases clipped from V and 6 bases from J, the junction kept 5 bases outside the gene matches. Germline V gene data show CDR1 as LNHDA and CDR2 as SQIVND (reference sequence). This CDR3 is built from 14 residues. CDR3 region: CASSIRQGVQPQHF. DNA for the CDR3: TGTGCCAGTAGTATCCGACAGGGAGTTCAGCCCCAGCATTTT.

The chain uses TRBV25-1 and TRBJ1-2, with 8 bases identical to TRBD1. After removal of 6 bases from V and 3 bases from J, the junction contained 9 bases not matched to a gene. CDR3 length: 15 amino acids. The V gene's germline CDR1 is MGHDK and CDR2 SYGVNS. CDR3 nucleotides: TGTGCCAGCAGGCTATCGACAGGGGATGACTATGGCTACACCTTC. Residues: CASRLSTGDDYGYTF.

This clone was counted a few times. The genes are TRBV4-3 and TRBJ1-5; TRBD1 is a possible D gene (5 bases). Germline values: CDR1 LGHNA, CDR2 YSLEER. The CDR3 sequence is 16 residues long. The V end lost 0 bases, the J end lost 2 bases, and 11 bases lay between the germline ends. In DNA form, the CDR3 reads TGCGCCAGCAGCCAAGACATTCGGGGGGGCAATCAGCCCCAGCATTTT. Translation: CASSQDIRGGNQPQHF.

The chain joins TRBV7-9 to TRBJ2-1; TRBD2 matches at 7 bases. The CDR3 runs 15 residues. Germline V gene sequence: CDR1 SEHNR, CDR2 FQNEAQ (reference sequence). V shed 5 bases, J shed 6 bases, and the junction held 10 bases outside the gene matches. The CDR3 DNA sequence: TGTGCCAGCAGCCCCCTGTGGGACTACACCAATGAGCAGTTCTTC. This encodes CASSPLWDYTNEQFF.